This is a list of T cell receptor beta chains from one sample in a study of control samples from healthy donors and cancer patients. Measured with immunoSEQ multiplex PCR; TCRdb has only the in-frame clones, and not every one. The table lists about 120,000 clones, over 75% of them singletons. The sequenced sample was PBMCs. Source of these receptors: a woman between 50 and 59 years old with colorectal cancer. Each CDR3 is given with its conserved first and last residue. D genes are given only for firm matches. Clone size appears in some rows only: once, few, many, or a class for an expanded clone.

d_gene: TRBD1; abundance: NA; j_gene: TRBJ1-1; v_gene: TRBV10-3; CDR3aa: CAISETGQAVAFF; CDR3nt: TGTGCCATCAGTGAGACTGGACAGGCTGTCGCTTTCTTT
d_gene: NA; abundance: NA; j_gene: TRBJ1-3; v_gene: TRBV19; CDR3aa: CASSITGASGNTIYF; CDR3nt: TGTGCCAGTAGTATTACGGGGGCCTCCGGAAACACCATATATTTT
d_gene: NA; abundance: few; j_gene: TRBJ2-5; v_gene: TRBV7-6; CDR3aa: CASRSIQQETQYF; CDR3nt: TGTGCCAGCAGGTCAATCCAGCAAGAGACCCAGTACTTC
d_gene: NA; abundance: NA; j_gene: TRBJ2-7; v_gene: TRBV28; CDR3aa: CASSLQADGEKQYF; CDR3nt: TGTGCCAGCAGTTTGCAGGCTGACGGGGAGAAGCAGTACTTC
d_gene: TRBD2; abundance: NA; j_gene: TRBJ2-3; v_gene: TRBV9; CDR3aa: CASSIPAGTSGSLSTDTQYF; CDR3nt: TGTGCCAGCAGCATTCCCGCCGGGACTAGCGGCTCCCTGAGCACAGATACGCAGTATTTT
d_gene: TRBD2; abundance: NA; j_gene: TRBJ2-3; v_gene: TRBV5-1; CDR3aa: CASSLEVSGGYTQYF; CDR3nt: TGCGCCAGCAGCTTGGAGGTTAGCGGGGGATATACGCAGTATTTT
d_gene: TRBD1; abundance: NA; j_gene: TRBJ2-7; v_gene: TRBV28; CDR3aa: CASSFTLGQGDYEQYF; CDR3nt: TGTGCCAGCAGTTTCACATTAGGACAGGGAGACTACGAGCAGTACTTC
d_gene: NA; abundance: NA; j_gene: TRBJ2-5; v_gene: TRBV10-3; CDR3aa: CAIRDSLGAQYF; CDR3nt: TGTGCCATCAGGGACTCTCTTGGGGCCCAGTACTTC
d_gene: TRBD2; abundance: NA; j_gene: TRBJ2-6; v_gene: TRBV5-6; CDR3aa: CASSSLRTSGYSGANVLTF; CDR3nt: TGTGCCAGCAGCTCCCTTAGGACTAGCGGTTACTCTGGGGCCAACGTCCTGACTTTC
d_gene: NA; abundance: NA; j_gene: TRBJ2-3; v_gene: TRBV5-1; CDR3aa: CASGRDLSTDTQYF; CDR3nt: TGCGCCAGCGGCCGGGACCTATCGACAGATACGCAGTATTTT
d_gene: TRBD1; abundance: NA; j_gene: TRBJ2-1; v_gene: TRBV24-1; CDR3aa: CATRGLVSDEQFF; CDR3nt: TGTGCCACAAGGGGGCTGGTCTCCGATGAGCAGTTCTTC
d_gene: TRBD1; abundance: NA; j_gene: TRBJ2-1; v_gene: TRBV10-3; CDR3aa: CATTTGGHHNEQFF; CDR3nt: TGTGCCACTACGACAGGGGGTCACCACAATGAGCAGTTCTTC
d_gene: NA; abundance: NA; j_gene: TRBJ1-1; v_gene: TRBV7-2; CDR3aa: CASSFWISSTEAFF; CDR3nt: TGTGCCAGCAGCTTTTGGATATCCTCCACTGAAGCTTTCTTT
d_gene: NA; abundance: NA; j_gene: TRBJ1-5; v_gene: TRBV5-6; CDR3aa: CASSLAPGQPQHF; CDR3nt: TGTGCCAGCAGCTTGGCTCCTGGGCAGCCCCAGCATTTT
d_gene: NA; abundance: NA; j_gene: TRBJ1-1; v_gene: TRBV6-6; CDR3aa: CASSLQGRNTEAFF; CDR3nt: TGTGCCAGCAGTTTACAGGGCAGGAACACTGAAGCTTTCTTT
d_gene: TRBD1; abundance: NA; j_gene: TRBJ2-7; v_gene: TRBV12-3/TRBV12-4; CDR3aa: CASSFNRGYEQYF; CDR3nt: TGTGCCAGCAGTTTTAACAGGGGATACGAGCAGTACTTC
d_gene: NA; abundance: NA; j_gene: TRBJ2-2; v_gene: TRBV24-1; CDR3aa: CATSDLIRNTGELFF; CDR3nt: TGTGCCACCAGTGATTTAATCAGGAACACCGGGGAGCTGTTTTTT
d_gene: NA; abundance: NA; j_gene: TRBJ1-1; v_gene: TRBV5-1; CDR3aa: CASSFSWGVSEAFF; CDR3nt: TGCGCCAGCAGCTTTTCCTGGGGAGTGAGTGAAGCTTTCTTT
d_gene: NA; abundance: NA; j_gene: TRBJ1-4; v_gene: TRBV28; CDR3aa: CASRGIGGSVATNEKLFF; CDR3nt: TGTGCCAGCAGGGGGATCGGGGGGTCCGTTGCAACTAATGAAAAACTGTTTTTT
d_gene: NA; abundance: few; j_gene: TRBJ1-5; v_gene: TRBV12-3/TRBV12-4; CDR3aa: CASSLGGYQPQHF; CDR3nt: TGTGCCAGCAGTTTAGGGGGTTATCAGCCCCAGCATTTT